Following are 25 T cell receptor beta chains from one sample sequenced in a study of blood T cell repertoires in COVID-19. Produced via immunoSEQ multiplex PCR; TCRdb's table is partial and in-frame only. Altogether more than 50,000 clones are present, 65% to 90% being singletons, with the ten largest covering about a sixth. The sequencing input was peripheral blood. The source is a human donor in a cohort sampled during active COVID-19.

The CDR3 here is CASSVSGQNTGELFF. As DNA, the CDR3 is TGTGCCAGCAGTGTGTCTGGACAGAACACCGGGGAGCTGTTTTTT. The chain joins TRBV6-4 to TRBJ2-2, with a tentative D call TRBD1 (5 bases). The CDR3 has 15 residues. The germline V gene has CDR1 MRHNA and CDR2 SNTAGT. V was trimmed by 4 bases and J by 1 base, leaving 10 bases between them.

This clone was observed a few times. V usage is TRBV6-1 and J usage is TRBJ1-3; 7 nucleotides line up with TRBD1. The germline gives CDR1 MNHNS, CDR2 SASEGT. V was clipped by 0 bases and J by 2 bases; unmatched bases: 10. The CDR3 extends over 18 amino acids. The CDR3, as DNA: TGTGCCAGCAGTGAAGCGATGTATAGCCAGGGGGCTGGAAACACCATATATTTT. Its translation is CASSEAMYSQGAGNTIYF.

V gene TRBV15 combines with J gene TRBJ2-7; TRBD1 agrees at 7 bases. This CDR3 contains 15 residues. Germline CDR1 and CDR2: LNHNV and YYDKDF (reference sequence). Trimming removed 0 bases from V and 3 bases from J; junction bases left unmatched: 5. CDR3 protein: CATSRDLGQNYEQYF. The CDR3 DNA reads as TGTGCCACCAGCAGAGATTTGGGACAGAACTACGAGCAGTACTTC.

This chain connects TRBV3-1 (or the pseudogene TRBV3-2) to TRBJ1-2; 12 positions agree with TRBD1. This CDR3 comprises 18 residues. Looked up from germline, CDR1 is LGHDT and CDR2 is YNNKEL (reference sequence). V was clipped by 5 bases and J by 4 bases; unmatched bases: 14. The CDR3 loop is CASSSTRDRGRSSYGYTF. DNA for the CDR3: TGTGCCAGCAGCTCTACCCGGGACAGGGGGCGGAGTAGCTATGGCTACACCTTC.

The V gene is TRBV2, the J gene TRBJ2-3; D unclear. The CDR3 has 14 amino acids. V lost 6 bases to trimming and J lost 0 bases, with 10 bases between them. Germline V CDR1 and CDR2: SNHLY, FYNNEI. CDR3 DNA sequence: TGTGCCAGCAGGCCTTTAGCTAGCACAGATACGCAGTATTTT. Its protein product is CASRPLASTDTQYF.

The CDR3 reads CASSPRQANSPLHF. CDR3 bases: TGTGCCAGCAGTCCCCGGCAGGCGAATTCACCCCTCCACTTT. The chain employs TRBV27 and TRBJ1-6; no definite D call. CDR3 size: 14 residues. V dropped 5 bases and J dropped 7 bases, with 12 bases sitting between them. CDR1 is MNHEY and CDR2 is SMNVEV in the germline V gene (reference sequence).

The CDR3 loop is CASSPVVAGGQETQYF. The CDR3 DNA sequence: TGCGCCAGCAGCCCGGTGGTAGCGGGGGGCCAAGAGACCCAGTACTTC. This chain links TRBV5-1 with TRBJ2-5; TRBD2 agrees at 10 bases. Germline values: CDR1 SGHRS, CDR2 YFSETQ. V lost 4 bases to trimming and J lost 1 base; unmatched junction nucleotides: 7. The length of the CDR3 is 16 residues.

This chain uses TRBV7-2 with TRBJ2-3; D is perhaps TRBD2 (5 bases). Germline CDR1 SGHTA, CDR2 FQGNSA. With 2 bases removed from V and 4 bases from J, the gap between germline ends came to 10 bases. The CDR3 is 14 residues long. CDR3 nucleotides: TGTGCCAGCAGCTTAATTCTAGCCGCAGATACGCAGTATTTT. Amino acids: CASSLILAADTQYF.

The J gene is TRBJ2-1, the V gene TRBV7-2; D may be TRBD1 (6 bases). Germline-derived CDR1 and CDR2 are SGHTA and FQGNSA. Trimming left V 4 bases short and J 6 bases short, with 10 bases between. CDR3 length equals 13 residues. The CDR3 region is CASSSSGANEQFF. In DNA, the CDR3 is TGTGCCAGCAGCTCCTCAGGGGCCAATGAGCAGTTCTTC.

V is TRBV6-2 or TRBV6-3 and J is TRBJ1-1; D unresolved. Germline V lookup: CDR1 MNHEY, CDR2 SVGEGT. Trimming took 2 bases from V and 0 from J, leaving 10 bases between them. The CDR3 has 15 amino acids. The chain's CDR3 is CASSYQTIMNTEAFF. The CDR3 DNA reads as TGTGCCAGCAGTTACCAGACAATTATGAACACTGAAGCTTTCTTT.

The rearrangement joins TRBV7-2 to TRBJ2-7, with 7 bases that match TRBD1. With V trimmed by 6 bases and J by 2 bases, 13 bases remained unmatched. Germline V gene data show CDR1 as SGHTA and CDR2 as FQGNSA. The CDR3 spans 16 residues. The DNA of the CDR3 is TGTGCCAGCAGTCTTCCGTTGAGGGGGCGAACCTACGAGCAGTACTTC. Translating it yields CASSLPLRGRTYEQYF. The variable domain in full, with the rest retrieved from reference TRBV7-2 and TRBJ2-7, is GAGVSQSPSNKVTEKGKDVELRCDPISGHTALYWYRQSLGQGLEFLIYFQGNSAPDKSGLPSDRFSAERTGGSVSTLTIQRTQQEDSAVYLCASSLPLRGRTYEQYFGPGTRLTVT.

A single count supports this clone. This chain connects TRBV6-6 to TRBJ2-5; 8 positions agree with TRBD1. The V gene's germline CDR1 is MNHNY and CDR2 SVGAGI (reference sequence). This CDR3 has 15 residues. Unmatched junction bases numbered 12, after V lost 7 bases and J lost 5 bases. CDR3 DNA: TGTGCCAGCAATCGGCCCGGGACAGGACCCGAGACCCAGTACTTC. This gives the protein CASNRPGTGPETQYF.

The CDR3 region has the DNA TGCGCCAGCAGCCAAGGAGAGGGGGCGCGAGTAATTTCGGACAATGAGCAGTTCTTC. This gives the protein CASSQGEGARVISDNEQFF. The chain carries TRBV4-3 and TRBJ2-1; 7 bases map to TRBD1. CDR3 length: 19 residues. V trimming: 1 base; J trimming: 5 bases; junction bases outside the gene matches: 17. In germline, CDR1 is LGHNA, CDR2 YSLEER.

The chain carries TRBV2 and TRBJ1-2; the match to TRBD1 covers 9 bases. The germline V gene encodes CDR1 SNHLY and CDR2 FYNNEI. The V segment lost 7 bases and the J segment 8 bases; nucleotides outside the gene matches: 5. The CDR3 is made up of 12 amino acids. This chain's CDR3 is CASTKTGGGYTF. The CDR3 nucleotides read TGTGCCAGCACCAAGACAGGGGGAGGCTACACCTTC.

CDR3 region: CASSFGQGNYGYTF. In DNA, the CDR3 is TGTGCCAGCAGCTTCGGACAGGGCAACTATGGCTACACCTTC. The gene calls are TRBV7-2 and TRBJ1-2; TRBD1 matches 8 bases. The V segment lost 3 bases and the J segment 2 bases; nucleotides outside the gene matches: 2. Germline V gives CDR1 SGHTA, CDR2 FQGNSA. The CDR3 is made up of 14 amino acids.

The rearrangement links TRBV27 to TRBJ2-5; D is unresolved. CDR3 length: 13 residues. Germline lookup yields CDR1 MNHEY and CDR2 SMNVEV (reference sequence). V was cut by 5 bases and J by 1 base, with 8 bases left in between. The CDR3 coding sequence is TGTGCCAGCAGTCCGACAACCCAAGAGACCCAGTACTTC. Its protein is CASSPTTQETQYF.

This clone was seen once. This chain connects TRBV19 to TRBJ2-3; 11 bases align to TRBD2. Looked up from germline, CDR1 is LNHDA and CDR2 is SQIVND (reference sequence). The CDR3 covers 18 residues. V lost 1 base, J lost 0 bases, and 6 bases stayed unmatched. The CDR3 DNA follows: TGTGCCAGTAGTATAGCAACCGGGACTAGCGGCAGCACAGATACGCAGTATTTT. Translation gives CASSIATGTSGSTDTQYF. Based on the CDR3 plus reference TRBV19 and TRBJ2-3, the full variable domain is DGGITQSPKYLFRKEGQNVTLSCEQNLNHDAMYWYRQDPGQGLRLIYYSQIVNDFQKGDIAEGYSVSREKKESFPLTVTSAQKNPTAFYLCASSIATGTSGSTDTQYFGPGTRLTVL.

CDR3 in amino acids: CASSLVSGGRTDTQYF. CDR3 DNA sequence: TGTGCCAGCAGCTTGGTTAGCGGGGGCCGCACAGATACGCAGTATTTT. The rearrangement uses TRBV5-4 and TRBJ2-3; TRBD2 matches at 9 bases. Germline-derived CDR1 and CDR2 are SGHNT and YYREEE (reference sequence). This CDR3 is built from 16 residues. Germline trimming cut 0 bases from V and 1 base from J; bases unmatched to any gene: 3.

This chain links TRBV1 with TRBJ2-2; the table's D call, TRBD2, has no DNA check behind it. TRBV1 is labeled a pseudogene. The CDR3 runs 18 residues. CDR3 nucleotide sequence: TGCACCAGCAGCCCGAGACTAGCGGGGGGAAAGAACACCGGGGAGCTGTTTTTT. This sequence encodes CTSSPRLAGGKNTGELFF.

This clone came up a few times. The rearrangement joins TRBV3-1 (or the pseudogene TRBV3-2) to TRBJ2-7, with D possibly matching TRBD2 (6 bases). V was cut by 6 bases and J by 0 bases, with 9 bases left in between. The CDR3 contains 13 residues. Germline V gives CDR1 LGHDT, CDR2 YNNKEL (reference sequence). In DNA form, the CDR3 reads TGTGCCAGCAGGGACGGGAGCTCCTACGAGCAGTACTTC. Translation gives CASRDGSSYEQYF.

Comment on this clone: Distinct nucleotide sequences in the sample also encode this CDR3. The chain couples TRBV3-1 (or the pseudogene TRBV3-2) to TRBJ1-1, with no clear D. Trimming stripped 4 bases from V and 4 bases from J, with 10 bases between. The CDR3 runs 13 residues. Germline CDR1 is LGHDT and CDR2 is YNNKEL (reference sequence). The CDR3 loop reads CASSPRVRTEAFF. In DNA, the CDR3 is TGTGCCAGCAGCCCTCGGGTTCGCACTGAAGCTTTCTTT.

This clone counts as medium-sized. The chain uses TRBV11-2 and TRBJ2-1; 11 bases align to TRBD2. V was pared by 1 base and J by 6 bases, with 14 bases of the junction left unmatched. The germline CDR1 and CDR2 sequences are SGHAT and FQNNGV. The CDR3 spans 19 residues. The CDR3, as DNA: TGTGCCAGCAGCTTAGGGGTTGTCGCTAGCGGGGGGTCAAGCAATGAGCAGTTCTTC. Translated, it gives CASSLGVVASGGSSNEQFF.

Here the CDR3 DNA reads TGTGCCAGCAGCTTTTCGAGGACAGGGTACACAGATACGCAGTATTTT. Translating it yields CASSFSRTGYTDTQYF. The V and J genes are TRBV5-6 and TRBJ2-3; 8 bases map to TRBD1. The germline V gene encodes CDR1 SGHDT and CDR2 YYEEEE. This CDR3 comprises 16 residues. Trimming at V came to 2 bases and at J to 2 bases, leaving 7 bases not matched to a gene.

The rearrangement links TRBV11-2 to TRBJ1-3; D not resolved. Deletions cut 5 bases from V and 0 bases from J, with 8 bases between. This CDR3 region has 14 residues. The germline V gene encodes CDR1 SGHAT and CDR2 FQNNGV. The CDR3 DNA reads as TGTGCCAGCAGCCCTTCCCTCTCTGGAAACACCATATATTTT. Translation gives CASSPSLSGNTIYF.

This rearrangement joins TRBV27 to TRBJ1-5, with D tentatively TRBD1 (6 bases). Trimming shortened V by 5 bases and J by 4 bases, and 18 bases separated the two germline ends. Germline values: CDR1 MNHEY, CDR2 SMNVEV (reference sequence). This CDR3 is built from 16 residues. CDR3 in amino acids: CASSPGQGGRNQPQHF. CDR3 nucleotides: TGTGCCAGCAGTCCGGGACAAGGGGGAAGAAATCAGCCCCAGCATTTT.